Presented here are 20 T cell receptor beta chains from one specimen sequenced in a study of T cells after yellow fever vaccination. TCRdb fed the 5' RACE reads into MiXCR, producing one record per CDR3 protein. Here the sample spans 150,000 or so distinct CDR3 sequences, around 8.5% being singletons. The sequenced sample was CD8+ T cells sorted from PBMCs, obtained 45 days after the yellow fever booster vaccination. The receptors come from a man between 18 and 29 years old who received the YFV17D yellow fever vaccine.

The chain uses TRBV10-3 and TRBJ1-2, with TRBD1 matching over 9 bases. The CDR3 sequence is 12 residues long. Germline CDR1 is ENHRY and CDR2 is SYGVKD. V was pared by 8 bases and J by 5 bases, with 3 bases of the junction left unmatched. CDR3 sequence reads: CAIRQGEYGYTF. CDR3 DNA: TGTGCCATCCGACAGGGGGAATATGGCTACACCTTC.

The V call is TRBV30, the J call TRBJ2-3, with 7 bases aligning to TRBD2. V shed 1 base and J 5 bases; nucleotides not matched to a gene: 9. CDR3 length equals 15 residues. CDR1 GTSNPN and CDR2 SVGIG come from the germline V gene (reference sequence). As DNA, the CDR3 is TGTGCCTGGAGTGCCCTCCCTAGCGGCGGAGATACGCAGTATTTT. As protein: CAWSALPSGGDTQYF. Drawing the rest from reference TRBV30 and TRBJ2-3, the complete variable domain is SQTIHQWPATLVQPVGSPLSLECTVEGTSNPNLYWYRQAAGRGLQLLFYSVGIGQISSEVPQNLSASRPQDRQFILSSKKLLLSDSGFYLCAWSALPSGGDTQYFGPGTRLTVL.

CDR3 residues: CASSLIQETPSTEAFF. As DNA, the CDR3 is TGTGCCAGCAGCCTTATACAGGAGACCCCGTCCACTGAAGCTTTCTTT. V gene TRBV7-9 combines with J gene TRBJ1-1; weak D call: TRBD1 (5 bases). V was cut by 5 bases and J by 4 bases, with 20 bases left in between. This CDR3 contains 16 residues. Germline CDR1 reads SEHNR; CDR2 reads FQNEAQ (reference sequence). Based on the CDR3 plus reference TRBV7-9 and TRBJ1-1, the full variable domain is DTGVSQNPRHKITKRGQNVTFRCDPISEHNRLYWYRQTLGQGPEFLTYFQNEAQLEKSRLLSDRFSAERPKGSFSTLEIQRTEQGDSAMYLCASSLIQETPSTEAFFGQGTRLTVV.

This clonotype was seen repeatedly, ten times or more. This sequence joins TRBV10-3 and TRBJ2-6; no clear D gene. Per the germline V gene, CDR1 is ENHRY and CDR2 is SYGVKD. V dropped 3 bases and J dropped 0 bases, with 9 bases sitting between them. There are 16 residues in the CDR3. CDR3 sequence (DNA): TGTGCCATCAGTGACTCGGGCACCTCTGGGGCCAACGTCCTGACTTTC. This gives the protein CAISDSGTSGANVLTF.

The chain combines TRBV27 with TRBJ1-2, with D possibly being TRBD1 (5 bases). V was clipped by 3 bases and J by 4 bases, with 24 bases between them. Germline CDR1 is MNHEY and CDR2 is SMNVEV (reference sequence). The CDR3 contains 18 residues. The CDR3 loop is CASSFSPGDRHPGYGYTF. CDR3 coding DNA: TGTGCCAGCAGTTTCAGCCCTGGGGACCGCCACCCGGGCTATGGCTACACCTTC.

This clonotype was seen a few times. The rearrangement joins TRBV15 to TRBJ1-4, with D uncertain. The V end was cut by 1 base, the J end by 5 bases, with 11 bases between. This CDR3 comprises 15 residues. Per the germline V gene, CDR1 is LNHNV and CDR2 is YYDKDF (reference sequence). The CDR3 DNA sequence: TGTGCCACCAGCAGAGCACGGCGTCCCAATGAAAAACTGTTTTTT. This codes for CATSRARRPNEKLFF.

In this sample, this clonotype turned up a few times. J is TRBJ1-2 and V is TRBV12-3 or TRBV12-4; 9 nucleotides agree with TRBD1. The CDR3 sequence is 14 residues long. Trimming cost V 3 bases and J 7 bases; bases outside gene matches: 6. The CDR3: CASSFGDRVPGYTF. Written as DNA, the CDR3 is TGTGCCAGCAGTTTCGGGGACAGGGTCCCTGGCTACACCTTC.

This clonotype turned up a few times. The chain joins TRBV7-9 to TRBJ2-5; 7 bases align to TRBD1. This CDR3 contains 13 residues. The germline gives CDR1 SEHNR, CDR2 FQNEAQ (reference sequence). The J segment lost 11 bases and the V segment lost 5 bases, leaving 11 bases of the junction unmatched. CDR3 bases: TGTGCCAGCAGCACCGACAGGGAAGCCCGACAGTACTTC. This codes for CASSTDREARQYF.

This clonotype turned up a few times. This chain uses TRBV3-1 with TRBJ1-2, with 7 nucleotides matching TRBD1. CDR3 length: 15 residues. Trimming cost V 1 base and J 5 bases; bases outside gene matches: 7. From germline, CDR1 is LGHDT and CDR2 YNNKEL (reference sequence). The CDR3 is CASSQGGDRVYGYTF. CDR3 nucleotide sequence: TGTGCCAGCAGCCAAGGCGGTGACAGGGTGTATGGCTACACCTTC.

The V gene is TRBV5-4, the J gene TRBJ1-1, with TRBD1 as a possible D gene (5 bases). The germline V gene encodes CDR1 SGHNT and CDR2 YYREEE (reference sequence). Trimming cost V 4 bases and J 4 bases, with 23 bases left between them. The CDR3 is 17 amino acids. The CDR3: CASSGLSVGARVTEAFF. The CDR3 DNA reads as TGTGCCAGCAGCGGACTCTCTGTAGGGGCGCGGGTCACTGAAGCTTTCTTT.

This clonotype was seen more than once but under ten times. The rearrangement uses TRBV5-1 and TRBJ2-2; TRBD1 is a possible D gene (6 bases). The CDR3 covers 15 residues. Germline V lookup: CDR1 SGHRS, CDR2 YFSETQ. The V gene lost 0 bases and the J gene lost 5 bases, with 11 bases spanning the gap. The CDR3 spells CASSLVRGNTGELFF. In DNA form, the CDR3 reads TGCGCCAGCAGCTTGGTCAGGGGAAATACCGGGGAGCTGTTTTTT.

This chain links TRBV6-2 or TRBV6-3 with TRBJ2-5; D not certain. The germline V gene has CDR1 MNHEY and CDR2 SVGEGT. V dropped 4 bases and J dropped 3 bases, with 12 bases sitting between them. There are 14 residues in the CDR3. The CDR3 bases are TGTGCCAGCAGTTCTAGTAGCACCAAAGAGACCCAGTACTTC. Translating it yields CASSSSSTKETQYF.

This clonotype showed up just a few times. The V gene is TRBV5-1, the J gene TRBJ2-7, with 9 bases that match TRBD2. The CDR3 has 17 residues. From germline, CDR1 is SGHRS and CDR2 YFSETQ. Trimming cost V 0 bases and J 2 bases; bases outside gene matches: 9. The CDR3 bases are TGCGCCAGCAGCTTGGTGGTAGCGGGGGCCCCTACCTACGAGCAGTACTTC. Its protein product is CASSLVVAGAPTYEQYF.

There are a few counts of this clonotype. This chain joins TRBV6-2 or TRBV6-3 and TRBJ1-3; D not resolved. The V and J ends lost 5 bases and 0 bases respectively, with 11 bases between them. Germline V gives CDR1 MNHEY, CDR2 SVGEGT. The CDR3 extends over 15 amino acids. CDR3 protein: CASSTTEDSGNTIYF. For the CDR3, the DNA is TGTGCCAGCAGTACGACCGAGGACTCTGGAAACACCATATATTTT.

V usage is TRBV5-1 and J usage is TRBJ2-1; D is uncertain. The CDR3 runs 16 residues. The germline gives CDR1 SGHRS, CDR2 YFSETQ. V lost 0 bases, J lost 0 bases, and 10 bases lay in between. The CDR3 spells CASSLEDWPSYNEQFF. The CDR3 bases are TGCGCCAGCAGCTTGGAAGACTGGCCCTCCTACAATGAGCAGTTCTTC. The full variable domain, its missing parts supplied by reference TRBV5-1 and TRBJ2-1, is KAGVTQTPRYLIKTRGQQVTLSCSPISGHRSVSWYQQTPGQGLQFLFEYFSETQRNKGNFPGRFSGRQFSNSRSEMNVSTLELGDSALYLCASSLEDWPSYNEQFFGPGTRLTVL.

V and J are TRBV12-3 or TRBV12-4 and TRBJ1-1, with TRBD1 identical over 7 bases. J lost 5 bases, V lost 3 bases, and 12 bases had no gene match. This CDR3 spans 16 amino acids. The CDR3 DNA reads as TGTGCCAGCAGTTTCGGGCGTTCAGGGGGAGGGACTGAAGCTTTCTTT. This translates into CASSFGRSGGGTEAFF.

This clonotype showed up many times. The chain couples TRBV4-3 to TRBJ2-1; 16 bases line up with TRBD2. CDR1 and CDR2 from the germline V gene are LGHNA and YSLEER. The J segment lost 6 bases and the V segment lost 1 base, leaving 3 bases of the junction unmatched. The CDR3 consists of 17 residues. The CDR3 spells CASSQVGTSGGANEQFF. The DNA of the CDR3 is TGCGCCAGCAGCCAAGTAGGGACTAGCGGGGGGGCCAATGAGCAGTTCTTC.

The chain links TRBV15 to TRBJ2-3; maybe TRBD2 (5 bases). The germline CDR1 and CDR2 sequences are LNHNV and YYDKDF (reference sequence). The CDR3 is 13 residues long. Between the trimmed V and J ends, which lost 5 bases and 6 bases, there was a span of 12 bases. CDR3 sequence reads: CATSPTRRDTQYF. CDR3 nucleotide sequence: TGTGCCACCAGCCCCACACGGAGGGATACGCAGTATTTT.

V usage is TRBV29-1 and J usage is TRBJ2-1; D is unclear. The CDR3 covers 14 residues. Between the trimmed V and J ends, which lost 0 bases and 9 bases, there was a span of 15 bases. The germline gives CDR1 SQVTM, CDR2 ANQGSEA. For the CDR3, the DNA is TGCAGCGTTGAAGATCTCGGTGTGCTGGGTGAGCAGTTCTTC. This codes for CSVEDLGVLGEQFF.

The chain carries TRBV3-1 and TRBJ2-4; TRBD2 aligns across 13 bases. With V trimmed by 3 bases and J by 12 bases, 8 bases remained unmatched. The germline gives CDR1 LGHDT, CDR2 YNNKEL (reference sequence). The CDR3 runs 15 residues. The CDR3 is CASSHGPGLAGYQYF. The CDR3 bases are TGTGCCAGCAGCCATGGACCGGGACTAGCGGGGTATCAGTACTTC.